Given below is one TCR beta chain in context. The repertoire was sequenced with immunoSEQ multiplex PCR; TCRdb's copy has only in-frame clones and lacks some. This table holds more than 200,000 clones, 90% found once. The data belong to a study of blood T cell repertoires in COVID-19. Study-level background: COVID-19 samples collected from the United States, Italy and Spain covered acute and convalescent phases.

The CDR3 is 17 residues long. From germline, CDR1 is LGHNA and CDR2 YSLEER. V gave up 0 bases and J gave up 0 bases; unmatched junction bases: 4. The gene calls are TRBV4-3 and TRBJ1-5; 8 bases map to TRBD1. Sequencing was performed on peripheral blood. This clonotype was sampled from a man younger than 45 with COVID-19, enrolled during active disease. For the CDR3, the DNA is TGCGCCAGCAGCCAAGATCTCGGACAGGGTAGCAATCAGCCCCAGCATTTT. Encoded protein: CASSQDLGQGSNQPQHF.